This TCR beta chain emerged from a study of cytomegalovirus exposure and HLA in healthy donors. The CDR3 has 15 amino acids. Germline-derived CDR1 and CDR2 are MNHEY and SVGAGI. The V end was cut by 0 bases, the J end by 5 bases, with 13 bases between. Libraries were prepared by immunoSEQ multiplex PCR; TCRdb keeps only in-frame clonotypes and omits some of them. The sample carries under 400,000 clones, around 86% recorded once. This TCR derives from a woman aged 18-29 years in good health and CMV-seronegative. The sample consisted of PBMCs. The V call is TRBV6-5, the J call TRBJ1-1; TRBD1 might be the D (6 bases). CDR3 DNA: TGTGCCAGCAGTTACTCGACAGGTTTGGGTACTGAAGCTTTCTTT. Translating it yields CASSYSTGLGTEAFF.